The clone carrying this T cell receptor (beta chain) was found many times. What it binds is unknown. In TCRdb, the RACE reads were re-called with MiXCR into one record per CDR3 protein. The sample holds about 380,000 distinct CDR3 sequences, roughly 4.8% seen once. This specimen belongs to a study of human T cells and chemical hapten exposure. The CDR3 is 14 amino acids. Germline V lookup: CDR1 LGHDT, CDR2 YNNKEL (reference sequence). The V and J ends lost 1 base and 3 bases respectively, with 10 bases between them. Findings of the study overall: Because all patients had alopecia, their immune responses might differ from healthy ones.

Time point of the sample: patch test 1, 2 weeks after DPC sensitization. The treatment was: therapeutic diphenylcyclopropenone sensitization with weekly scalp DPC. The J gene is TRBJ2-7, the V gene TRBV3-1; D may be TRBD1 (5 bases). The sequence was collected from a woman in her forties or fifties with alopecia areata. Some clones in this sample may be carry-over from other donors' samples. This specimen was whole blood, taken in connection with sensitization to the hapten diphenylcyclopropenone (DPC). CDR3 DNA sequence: TGTGCCAGCAGCCAAGGCCCAGGGATCTACGAGCAGTACTTC. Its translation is CASSQGPGIYEQYF.